This T cell receptor (beta chain) derives from a study of cytomegalovirus exposure and HLA in healthy donors. PCR primers comprised 60 Vbeta and 13 Jbeta primers. The repertoire was sequenced with immunoSEQ multiplex PCR; TCRdb's copy has only in-frame clones and lacks some. The sample records some 170,000 clones, about three quarters being singletons. CDR3 length: 15 residues. Germline trimming cut 4 bases from V and 4 bases from J; bases unmatched to any gene: 10. Germline loops: CDR1 SGHNT, CDR2 YYREEE (reference sequence). When sampled, the donors appeared nominally healthy, though they likely had unrecorded immune exposures. This clone was found a few times.

The specimen was PBMCs. The clonotype was recovered from a man younger than 30 in good health and CMV-seropositive. The chain links TRBV5-4 to TRBJ1-2; 7 positions agree with TRBD1. The CDR3, as DNA: TGTGCCAGCAGCCCACCGGGACAGCCTCCCTATGGCTACACCTTC. Its translation is CASSPPGQPPYGYTF.